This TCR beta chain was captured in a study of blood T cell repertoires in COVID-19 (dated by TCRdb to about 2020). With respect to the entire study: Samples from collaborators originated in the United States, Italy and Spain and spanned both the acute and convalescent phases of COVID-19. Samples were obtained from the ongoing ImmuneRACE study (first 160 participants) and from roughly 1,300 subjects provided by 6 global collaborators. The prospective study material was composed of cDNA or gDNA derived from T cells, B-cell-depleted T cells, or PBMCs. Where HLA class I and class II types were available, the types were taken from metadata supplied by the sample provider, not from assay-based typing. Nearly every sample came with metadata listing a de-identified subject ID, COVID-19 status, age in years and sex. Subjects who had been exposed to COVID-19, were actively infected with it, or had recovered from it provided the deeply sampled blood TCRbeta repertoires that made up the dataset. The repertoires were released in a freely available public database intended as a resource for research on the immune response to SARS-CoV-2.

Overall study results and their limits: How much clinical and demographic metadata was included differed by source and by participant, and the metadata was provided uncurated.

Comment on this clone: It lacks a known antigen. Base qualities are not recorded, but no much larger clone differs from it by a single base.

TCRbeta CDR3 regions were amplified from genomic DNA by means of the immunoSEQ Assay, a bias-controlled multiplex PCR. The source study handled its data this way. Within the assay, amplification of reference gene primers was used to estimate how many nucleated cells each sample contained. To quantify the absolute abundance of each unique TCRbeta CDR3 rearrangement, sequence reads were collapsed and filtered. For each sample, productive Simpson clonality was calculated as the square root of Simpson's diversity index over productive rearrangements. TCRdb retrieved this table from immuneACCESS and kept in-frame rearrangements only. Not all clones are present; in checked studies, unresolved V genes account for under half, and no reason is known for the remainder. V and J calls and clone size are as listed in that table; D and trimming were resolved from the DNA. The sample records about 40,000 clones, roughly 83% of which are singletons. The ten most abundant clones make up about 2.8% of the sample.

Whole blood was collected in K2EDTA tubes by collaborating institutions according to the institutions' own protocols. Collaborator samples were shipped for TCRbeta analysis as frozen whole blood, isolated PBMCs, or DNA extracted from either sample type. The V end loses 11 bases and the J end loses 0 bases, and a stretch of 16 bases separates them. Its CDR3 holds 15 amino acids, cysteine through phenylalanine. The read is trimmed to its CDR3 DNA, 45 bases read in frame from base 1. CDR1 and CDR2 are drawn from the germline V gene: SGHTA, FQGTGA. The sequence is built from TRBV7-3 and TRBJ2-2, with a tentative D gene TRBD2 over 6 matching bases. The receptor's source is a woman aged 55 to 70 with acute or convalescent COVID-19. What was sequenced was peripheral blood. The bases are TGTGCCCCTGCCATGGGACTGCCGAACACCGGGGAGCTGTTTTTT. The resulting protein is CAPAMGLPNTGELFF. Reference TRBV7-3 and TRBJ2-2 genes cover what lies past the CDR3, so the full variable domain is GAGVSQTPSNKVTEKGKYVELRCDPISGHTALYWYRQSLGQGPEFLIYFQGTGAADDSGLPNDRFFAVRPEGSVSTLKIQRTERGDSAVYLCAPAMGLPNTGELFFGEGSRLTVL.